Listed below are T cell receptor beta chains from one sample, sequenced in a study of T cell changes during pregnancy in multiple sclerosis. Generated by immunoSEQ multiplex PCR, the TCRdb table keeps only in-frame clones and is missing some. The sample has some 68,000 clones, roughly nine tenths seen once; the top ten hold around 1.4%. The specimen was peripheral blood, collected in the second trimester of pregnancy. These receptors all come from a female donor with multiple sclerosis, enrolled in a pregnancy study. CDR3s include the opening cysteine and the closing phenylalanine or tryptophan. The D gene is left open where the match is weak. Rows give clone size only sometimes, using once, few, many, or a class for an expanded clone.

CDR3nt: TGCGCCAGCAGCCAAGATCCCCAGGGTATGGAGACCCAGTACTTC; CDR3aa: CASSQDPQGMETQYF; v_gene: TRBV4-3; j_gene: TRBJ2-5; d_gene: .; abundance: .
CDR3nt: TGTGCCAGCAGCTTATTGTCAGCTGAAGCTTTCTTT; CDR3aa: CASSLLSAEAFF; v_gene: TRBV11-2; j_gene: TRBJ1-1; d_gene: .; abundance: .
CDR3nt: TGTGCCAGTAGTACAAGGACAGGACCCTACGAGCAGTACTTC; CDR3aa: CASSTRTGPYEQYF; v_gene: TRBV19; j_gene: TRBJ2-7; d_gene: TRBD1; abundance: .
CDR3nt: TGTGCCAGCAGCGGTTCTAGCGGGAGGGCCTACGAGCAGTACTTC; CDR3aa: CASSGSSGRAYEQYF; v_gene: TRBV5-4; j_gene: TRBJ2-7; d_gene: TRBD2; abundance: .
CDR3nt: TGTGCCAGCAGTCTATACCGACAGGGAACTAATGAAAAACTGTTTTTT; CDR3aa: CASSLYRQGTNEKLFF; v_gene: TRBV27; j_gene: TRBJ1-4; d_gene: TRBD1; abundance: .
CDR3nt: TGTGCCAGCAGTTGGGGGACTGCTTACGAGCAGTACTTC; CDR3aa: CASSWGTAYEQYF; v_gene: TRBV27; j_gene: TRBJ2-7; d_gene: .; abundance: .
CDR3nt: TGTGCCAGCAGTTTACAGGGGGGAGACAATGAGCAGTTCTTC; CDR3aa: CASSLQGGDNEQFF; v_gene: TRBV6-1; j_gene: TRBJ2-1; d_gene: TRBD1; abundance: .
CDR3nt: TGTGCCAGCAGGAAACTGCCGGGGGGCACTGAAGCTTTCTTT; CDR3aa: CASRKLPGGTEAFF; v_gene: TRBV7-6; j_gene: TRBJ1-1; d_gene: .; abundance: .
CDR3nt: TGTGCCAGTAGTCCCCGGGACAGGGGCCGCAATCAGCCCCAGCATTTT; CDR3aa: CASSPRDRGRNQPQHF; v_gene: TRBV19; j_gene: TRBJ1-5; d_gene: TRBD1; abundance: .
CDR3nt: TGCAGCGCGGAGTCGGGCCTAGCGGGAGGGAGCTCCTACAATGAGCAGTTCTTC; CDR3aa: CSAESGLAGGSSYNEQFF; v_gene: TRBV29-1; j_gene: TRBJ2-1; d_gene: TRBD2; abundance: .
CDR3nt: TGTGCCAGCAGCTCGGAGTGGACTGAAGCTTTCTTT; CDR3aa: CASSSEWTEAFF; v_gene: TRBV5-4; j_gene: TRBJ1-1; d_gene: .; abundance: .
CDR3nt: TGTGCCAGTAGTATTTCAGGGCTAGCGGACTATAAAAACATTCAGTACTTC; CDR3aa: CASSISGLADYKNIQYF; v_gene: TRBV19; j_gene: TRBJ2-4; d_gene: TRBD2; abundance: .
CDR3nt: TGTGCCACCCGGGGGCGGGGGGCCAAAAGCTTCAATGAGCAGTTCTTC; CDR3aa: CATRGRGAKSFNEQFF; v_gene: TRBV6-6; j_gene: TRBJ2-1; d_gene: TRBD2; abundance: .
CDR3nt: TGCGCCAGCAGCCTTCAGGGCGCAGGGTCTGAAGCTTTCTTT; CDR3aa: CASSLQGAGSEAFF; v_gene: TRBV5-1; j_gene: TRBJ1-1; d_gene: .; abundance: .
CDR3nt: TGTGCCAGCAGTCAAGGAAGCGGGGTGCATTTGGATACGCAGTATTTT; CDR3aa: CASSQGSGVHLDTQYF; v_gene: TRBV7-9; j_gene: TRBJ2-3; d_gene: TRBD2; abundance: .
CDR3nt: TGCGCCAGCAGTTTTGACGGGGCCTACGAGCAGTACTTC; CDR3aa: CASSFDGAYEQYF; v_gene: TRBV5-1; j_gene: TRBJ2-7; d_gene: .; abundance: .
CDR3nt: TGTGCCAGCAGTTATCCCATGGGTACAGCTAACTATGGCTACACCTTC; CDR3aa: CASSYPMGTANYGYTF; v_gene: TRBV6-6; j_gene: TRBJ1-2; d_gene: .; abundance: .
CDR3nt: TGTGCCAGCAGTATAAAATTTACAGGTTTATATAGCAATCAGCCCCAGCATTTT; CDR3aa: CASSIKFTGLYSNQPQHF; v_gene: TRBV2; j_gene: TRBJ1-5; d_gene: .; abundance: .
CDR3nt: TGTGCTAGTGGTTTGGAATGGACAACAGGGTTTAGCACAGATACGCAGTATTTT; CDR3aa: CASGLEWTTGFSTDTQYF; v_gene: TRBV12-5; j_gene: TRBJ2-3; d_gene: .; abundance: .
CDR3nt: TGTGCCAGCAGACCCAAGCTTAGGTTAGAGGGCCACTCTGGAAACACCATATATTTT; CDR3aa: CASRPKLRLEGHSGNTIYF; v_gene: TRBV7-9; j_gene: TRBJ1-3; d_gene: .; abundance: .
CDR3nt: TGCGCCAGCAGCGATATGACAGGGGGCGCCCACAATGAGCAGTTCTTC; CDR3aa: CASSDMTGGAHNEQFF; v_gene: TRBV4-3; j_gene: TRBJ2-1; d_gene: TRBD1; abundance: .
CDR3nt: TGTGCCAGCAGTTACTTTAACAGGGGGAACACTGAAGCTTTCTTT; CDR3aa: CASSYFNRGNTEAFF; v_gene: TRBV6-5; j_gene: TRBJ1-1; d_gene: TRBD1; abundance: .
CDR3nt: TGTGCCAGCAGCCAAGGGGGCCTAGCGGGCCCCATTGGTGAGCAGTTCTTC; CDR3aa: CASSQGGLAGPIGEQFF; v_gene: TRBV4-2; j_gene: TRBJ2-1; d_gene: TRBD2; abundance: .
CDR3nt: TGTGCCAGCAGCTTAGCTGGCGGGGGGGCCTACGAGCAGTACTTC; CDR3aa: CASSLAGGGAYEQYF; v_gene: TRBV7-2; j_gene: TRBJ2-7; d_gene: TRBD2; abundance: .
CDR3nt: TGTGCCAGCAGTTTAACAGGGGCCTTGGGTTCACCCCTCCACTTT; CDR3aa: CASSLTGALGSPLHF; v_gene: TRBV7-3; j_gene: TRBJ1-6; d_gene: TRBD1; abundance: .
CDR3nt: TGCGCCAGCAGCCACTCTACGGGCTACGAGCAGTACTTC; CDR3aa: CASSHSTGYEQYF; v_gene: TRBV5-1; j_gene: TRBJ2-7; d_gene: .; abundance: .
CDR3nt: TGTGCCAGCAGTTTACGCGGGAACACTGAAGCTTTCTTT; CDR3aa: CASSLRGNTEAFF; v_gene: TRBV7-6; j_gene: TRBJ1-1; d_gene: .; abundance: .
CDR3nt: TGTGCCAGCAGCCGACAGGGATTGGGCACAGATACGCAGTATTTT; CDR3aa: CASSRQGLGTDTQYF; v_gene: TRBV6-1; j_gene: TRBJ2-3; d_gene: TRBD1; abundance: .
CDR3nt: TGTGCCAGCAGCCGGGACAGGGATTATGAAAAACTGTTTTTT; CDR3aa: CASSRDRDYEKLFF; v_gene: TRBV7-8; j_gene: TRBJ1-4; d_gene: TRBD1; abundance: .
CDR3nt: TGTGCCAGTAGTGGAATACAGGGGGCGGCCTACGAGCAGTACTTC; CDR3aa: CASSGIQGAAYEQYF; v_gene: TRBV19; j_gene: TRBJ2-7; d_gene: TRBD1; abundance: .
CDR3nt: TGCGCCAGTGCCGGCCTGGCAGGGGCAAGTAATTCACCCCTCCACTTT; CDR3aa: CASAGLAGASNSPLHF; v_gene: TRBV4-3; j_gene: TRBJ1-6; d_gene: .; abundance: .
CDR3nt: TGTGCCGGTACAGGGGGGGTCTATGGATCCTATGGCTACACCTTC; CDR3aa: CAGTGGVYGSYGYTF; v_gene: TRBV2; j_gene: TRBJ1-2; d_gene: TRBD1; abundance: .
CDR3nt: TGTGCCAGCTCACCCTCGACAGGGTGGCTATCCGGAAACACCATATATTTT; CDR3aa: CASSPSTGWLSGNTIYF; v_gene: TRBV18; j_gene: TRBJ1-3; d_gene: TRBD1; abundance: .
CDR3nt: TGTGCCAGCAGCCAAGAGGCAGGGGGCTCTTACGAGCAGTACTTC; CDR3aa: CASSQEAGGSYEQYF; v_gene: TRBV14; j_gene: TRBJ2-7; d_gene: TRBD1; abundance: .
CDR3nt: TGTGCCAGCAGTTACTCGAGGGAGCAGTACTTC; CDR3aa: CASSYSREQYF; v_gene: TRBV6-6; j_gene: TRBJ2-7; d_gene: .; abundance: .
CDR3nt: TGTGCCAGCAGCCCACTCCTCTCTGGAAACACCATATATTTT; CDR3aa: CASSPLLSGNTIYF; v_gene: TRBV5-8; j_gene: TRBJ1-3; d_gene: .; abundance: .
CDR3nt: TGTGCCAGCAGCTTAGGTACTAGCGCCCACAATGAGCAGTTCTTC; CDR3aa: CASSLGTSAHNEQFF; v_gene: TRBV7-3; j_gene: TRBJ2-1; d_gene: TRBD2; abundance: .
CDR3nt: TGTGCCAGCAGCTTACCCGGCACAGATACGCAGTATTTT; CDR3aa: CASSLPGTDTQYF; v_gene: TRBV11-1; j_gene: TRBJ2-3; d_gene: .; abundance: .
CDR3nt: TGTGCCAGCGCCCCTCCTCGGTACGAGCAGTACTTC; CDR3aa: CASAPPRYEQYF; v_gene: TRBV28; j_gene: TRBJ2-7; d_gene: .; abundance: .
CDR3nt: TGTGCCAGCAGCGTAGCGTGGAGTGGGGGACTAGCGGGGCTCTACCAGGATACGCAGTATTTT; CDR3aa: CASSVAWSGGLAGLYQDTQYF; v_gene: TRBV9; j_gene: TRBJ2-3; d_gene: TRBD2; abundance: .
CDR3nt: TGTGCCAGTAGTGTGGGGAGGGGCTCTGGAAACACCATATATTTT; CDR3aa: CASSVGRGSGNTIYF; v_gene: TRBV19; j_gene: TRBJ1-3; d_gene: .; abundance: once
CDR3nt: TGTGCCAGCAGGAATACAGGGGTTGGTGGCTACACCTTC; CDR3aa: CASRNTGVGGYTF; v_gene: TRBV9; j_gene: TRBJ1-2; d_gene: TRBD1; abundance: .
CDR3nt: TGTGCCAGCAGCCCTGGAGTAAGCGGGGAGACCCAGTACTTC; CDR3aa: CASSPGVSGETQYF; v_gene: TRBV7-9; j_gene: TRBJ2-5; d_gene: .; abundance: .
CDR3nt: TGTGCCAGCAGTCTGAGGCCGGGGAATGAGCAGTTCTTC; CDR3aa: CASSLRPGNEQFF; v_gene: TRBV5-6; j_gene: TRBJ2-1; d_gene: .; abundance: .
CDR3nt: TGTGCCAGTAGTATCTGGAGGGAGGGTGGGACCGGGGAGCTGTTTTTT; CDR3aa: CASSIWREGGTGELFF; v_gene: TRBV19; j_gene: TRBJ2-2; d_gene: TRBD2; abundance: .
CDR3nt: TGTGCCAGCAGCCAAGTGTCTAGGCGGGGGGGCCTAGAGACCCAGTACTTC; CDR3aa: CASSQVSRRGGLETQYF; v_gene: TRBV4-2; j_gene: TRBJ2-5; d_gene: TRBD2; abundance: .
CDR3nt: TGTGCCTGGAGTGTAGCACGAAGACAGGGGGCGTTTCGACTGATGAACACTGAAGCTTTCTTT; CDR3aa: CAWSVARRQGAFRLMNTEAFF; v_gene: TRBV30; j_gene: TRBJ1-1; d_gene: TRBD1; abundance: .
CDR3nt: TGTGCCAGCAGCCCGACAGGGTCTGAAGCTTTCTTT; CDR3aa: CASSPTGSEAFF; v_gene: TRBV27; j_gene: TRBJ1-1; d_gene: TRBD1; abundance: .
CDR3nt: TGTGCCAGCAGCGAGACAGGGTATTCGGCAGAAAAACTGTTTTTT; CDR3aa: CASSETGYSAEKLFF; v_gene: TRBV7-2; j_gene: TRBJ1-4; d_gene: TRBD1; abundance: .
CDR3nt: TGTGCCAGCTCACCACCCGGACAGGCCGAGACCCAGTACTTC; CDR3aa: CASSPPGQAETQYF; v_gene: TRBV18; j_gene: TRBJ2-5; d_gene: TRBD1; abundance: once
CDR3nt: TGCAGCGTTTTCGGGACAGCGCTTGAAAAACTGTTTTTT; CDR3aa: CSVFGTALEKLFF; v_gene: TRBV29-1; j_gene: TRBJ1-4; d_gene: TRBD1; abundance: .
CDR3nt: TGTGCCAGCAGTCGACAGGGACGGAACACTGAAGCTTTCTTT; CDR3aa: CASSRQGRNTEAFF; v_gene: TRBV13; j_gene: TRBJ1-1; d_gene: TRBD1; abundance: .
CDR3nt: TGTGCCAGTAGTATATGGGCAGGGGGCACCTACGAGCAGTACTTC; CDR3aa: CASSIWAGGTYEQYF; v_gene: TRBV19; j_gene: TRBJ2-7; d_gene: TRBD1; abundance: .
CDR3nt: TGTGCCAGCAGCACCTTTCCCGAGGGAAGCTCCTACGAGCAGTACTTC; CDR3aa: CASSTFPEGSSYEQYF; v_gene: TRBV5-5; j_gene: TRBJ2-7; d_gene: .; abundance: few
CDR3nt: TGTGCCAGCACCAGGGCGAACTATGGCTACACCTTC; CDR3aa: CASTRANYGYTF; v_gene: TRBV28; j_gene: TRBJ1-2; d_gene: .; abundance: .
CDR3nt: TGTGCCAGCAGTTTAAGCTCTTGGGGGGGGCTAAACCAAGAGACCCAGTACTTC; CDR3aa: CASSLSSWGGLNQETQYF; v_gene: TRBV27; j_gene: TRBJ2-5; d_gene: .; abundance: .
CDR3nt: TGTGCCACAGGGACAGCTACCTACGAGCAGTACTTC; CDR3aa: CATGTATYEQYF; v_gene: TRBV10-3; j_gene: TRBJ2-7; d_gene: TRBD1; abundance: .
CDR3nt: TGTGCCAGCAGTGAAGCGCAATGGGTAGCGGGCCTCTACGAGCAGTACTTC; CDR3aa: CASSEAQWVAGLYEQYF; v_gene: TRBV6-1; j_gene: TRBJ2-7; d_gene: TRBD2; abundance: .
CDR3nt: TGTGCCAGCAGTCCAAACGACCCGGGCGGGGAGACCCAGTACTTC; CDR3aa: CASSPNDPGGETQYF; v_gene: TRBV6-5; j_gene: TRBJ2-5; d_gene: .; abundance: .